One and the same sample provided the 10 T cell receptor beta chains below, sequenced in a study of cytomegalovirus exposure and HLA in healthy donors (dated by TCRdb to 2015 to 2018). The library was generated by the immunoSEQ multiplex PCR assay. The multiplex PCR relied on a mix of 60 forward primers for TCR Vbeta segments and 13 reverse primers for TCR Jbeta segments. TCRdb limited this immuneACCESS table to in-frame rearrangements with V and J called. A share of clones is missing; checked studies link under half to unresolved V genes, and the rest is unexplained. The sample contains some 130,000 clones, more than 75% of them found a single time. The top ten clonotypes cover roughly 2.3% of the sample. What was sequenced was PBMCs. The receptors here all came from a man younger than 45 in good health and CMV-seronegative.

This clone was seen more than once but under ten times. The chain has TRBV7-6 and TRBJ2-1, with 7 bases that match TRBD1. The junction had 1 base not matched to a gene; V was cut back by 1 base and J by 4 bases. CDR3 length: 14 residues. Germline CDR1 reads SGHVS; CDR2 reads FNYEAQ. For the CDR3, the DNA is TGTGCCAGCAGCTTAGACAGGGGATACAATGAGCAGTTCTTC. This translates into CASSLDRGYNEQFF.

V is TRBV6-5 and J is TRBJ2-7; D might be TRBD2 (5 bases). Trimming cost V 0 bases and J 7 bases, with 10 bases left between them. The CDR3 loop spans 13 amino acids. The germline V gene encodes CDR1 MNHEY and CDR2 SVGAGI. CDR3 sequence: CASSYSLAGEQYF. The CDR3, as DNA: TGTGCCAGCAGTTACTCCCTAGCTGGGGAGCAGTACTTC.

The chain combines TRBV6-6 with TRBJ1-3; D may be TRBD1 (6 bases). V lost 4 bases, J lost 0 bases, and 7 bases lay in between. Germline values: CDR1 MNHNY, CDR2 SVGAGI (reference sequence). CDR3 length equals 14 residues. CDR3 region: CASSWTVSGNTIYF. The DNA of the CDR3 is TGTGCCAGCAGTTGGACAGTCTCTGGAAACACCATATATTTT.

The V call is TRBV27, the J call TRBJ1-4, with 10 bases matching TRBD1. CDR3 size: 13 residues. V was pared by 6 bases and J by 12 bases, with 7 bases of the junction left unmatched. Per the germline V gene, CDR1 is MNHEY and CDR2 is SMNVEV (reference sequence). CDR3: CASSLDRGFQLFF. DNA for the CDR3: TGTGCCAGCAGCCTGGACAGGGGGTTTCAACTGTTTTTT.

V gene TRBV7-2 combines with J gene TRBJ2-3, with 8 bases lining up with TRBD1. CDR1 and CDR2 from the germline V gene are SGHTA and FQGNSA. V was pared by 2 bases and J by 5 bases, with 3 bases of the junction left unmatched. The CDR3 is 14 amino acids. The CDR3 coding sequence is TGTGCCAGCAGCTTACAGGGGGCAATAGATACGCAGTATTTT. It is translated as CASSLQGAIDTQYF. Together with reference TRBV7-2 and TRBJ2-3, the CDR3 gives the full variable domain: GAGVSQSPSNKVTEKGKDVELRCDPISGHTALYWYRQSLGQGLEFLIYFQGNSAPDKSGLPSDRFSAERTGGSVSTLTIQRTQQEDSAVYLCASSLQGAIDTQYFGPGTRLTVL.

This clone was detected a few times. The gene calls are TRBV23-1 and TRBJ2-7; D may be TRBD2 (5 bases). TRBV23-1 is given ORF status, its function remaining uncertain. Trimming pared 6 bases from V and 3 bases from J, leaving 15 bases between. This CDR3 contains 14 residues. CDR3 coding DNA: TGCGCCAGCAGCCCCGGTGAGGGAAACTACGAGCAGTACTTC. It translates to CASSPGEGNYEQYF.

The chain has TRBV6-1 and TRBJ1-4, with 7 nucleotides matching TRBD1. The CDR3 loop spans 15 amino acids. Germline V CDR1 and CDR2: MNHNS, SASEGT. J lost 5 bases, V lost 6 bases, and 9 bases had no gene match. The CDR3 here is CASRRTRDRNEKLFF. The CDR3 coding sequence is TGTGCCAGCAGACGCACCAGGGACAGAAATGAAAAACTGTTTTTT.

The CDR3 DNA follows: TGTGCCAGCAGCTTGGACAGGGGCACAGATACGCAGTATTTT. Translated: CASSLDRGTDTQYF. The rearrangement links TRBV5-4 to TRBJ2-3; D is perhaps TRBD1 (6 bases). V was trimmed by 0 bases and J by 1 base, leaving 6 bases between them. The CDR3 has 14 residues. Germline CDR1 and CDR2: SGHNT and YYREEE (reference sequence).

The chain carries TRBV27 and TRBJ2-7, with D tentatively TRBD1 (5 bases). The CDR3 is 11 amino acids. The germline V gene encodes CDR1 MNHEY and CDR2 SMNVEV (reference sequence). V shed 1 base and J shed 9 bases, with 7 bases lying between them. CDR3 DNA sequence: TGTGCCAGCAGTTTATTGGGGCGGCAGTACTTC. Protein product: CASSLLGRQYF.

The chain recombines TRBV7-2 with TRBJ2-3; perhaps TRBD2 as D (6 bases). Germline loops: CDR1 SGHTA, CDR2 FQGNSA. V was cut by 7 bases and J by 5 bases, with 10 bases left in between. The CDR3 spans 12 residues. The DNA of the CDR3 is TGTGCCAGCATAGCGGCTGGAGATACGCAGTATTTT. It specifies CASIAAGDTQYF.